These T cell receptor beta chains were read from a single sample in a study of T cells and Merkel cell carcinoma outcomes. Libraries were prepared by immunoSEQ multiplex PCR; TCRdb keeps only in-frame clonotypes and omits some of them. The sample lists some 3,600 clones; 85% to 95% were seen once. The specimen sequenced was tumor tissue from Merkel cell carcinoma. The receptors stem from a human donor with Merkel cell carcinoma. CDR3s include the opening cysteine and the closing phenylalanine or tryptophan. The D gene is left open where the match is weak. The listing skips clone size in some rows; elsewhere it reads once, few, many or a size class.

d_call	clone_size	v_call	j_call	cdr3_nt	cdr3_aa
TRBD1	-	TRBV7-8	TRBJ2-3	TGTGCCAGTAGCGCGAATGACAGGGCCACAGATACGCAGTATTTT	CASSANDRATDTQYF
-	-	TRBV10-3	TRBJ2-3	TGTGCCATCAGTGAAGGGCGCGGCTCTAGCACAGATACGCAGTATTTT	CAISEGRGSSTDTQYF
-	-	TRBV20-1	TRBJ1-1	TGCAGTGCCCCGTTAGGAATTGAAGCTTTCTTT	CSAPLGIEAFF
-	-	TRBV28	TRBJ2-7	TGTGCCAGCATCCCCGGGGTAGGTCGTGTCGAGCAGTACTTC	CASIPGVGRVEQYF
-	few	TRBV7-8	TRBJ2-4	TGTGCCAGCAGCTTGGGGCAGGGAGAAAACATTCAGTACTTC	CASSLGQGENIQYF
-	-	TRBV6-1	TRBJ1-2	TGTGCCAGCAGTGAACTCCAACCTTCAGGCTTCTATGGCTACACCTTC	CASSELQPSGFYGYTF
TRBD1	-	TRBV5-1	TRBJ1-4	TGCGCCAGCAGCTTGGAACAGGGGGGTCCTCCTAATGAAAAACTGTTTTTT	CASSLEQGGPPNEKLFF
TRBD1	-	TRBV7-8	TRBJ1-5	TGTGCCAGCAGCCGACAGGGGGGTCAGCCCCAGCATTTT	CASSRQGGQPQHF
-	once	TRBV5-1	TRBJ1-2	TGCGCCAGCAGGCCTACAGGGCTCTATGGCTACACCTTC	CASRPTGLYGYTF
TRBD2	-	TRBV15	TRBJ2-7	TGTGCCACCAGCAGCCACCTTGGACTAGCGGGGGATTACGAGCAGTACTTC	CATSSHLGLAGDYEQYF
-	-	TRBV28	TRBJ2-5	TGTGCCAGCAGTTCTAGGAGCATAAAGACCCAGTACTTC	CASSSRSIKTQYF
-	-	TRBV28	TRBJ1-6	TGTGCCAGCAGTGCGGGGGGTTCACCCCTCCACTTT	CASSAGGSPLHF
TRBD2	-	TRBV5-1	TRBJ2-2	TGCGCCAGCAGCCGTGAGGGCGGGGGTTACCGGGAGCTGTTTTTT	CASSREGGGYRELFF
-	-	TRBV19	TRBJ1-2	TGTGCTAGTAGTGCCCGGGGGGTTTACTATGGCTACACCTTC	CASSARGVYYGYTF
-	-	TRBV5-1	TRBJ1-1	TGCGCCAGCAGCTTTGGGGGTAATTGGAACACTGAAGCTTTCTTT	CASSFGGNWNTEAFF
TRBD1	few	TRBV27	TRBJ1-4	TGTGCCAGCAGTTTGCGGACAGGGGAAAATGAAAAACTGTTTTTT	CASSLRTGENEKLFF
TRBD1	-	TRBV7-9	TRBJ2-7	TGTGCCAGCACCGAACAGGGGCCTTACGAGCAGTACTTC	CASTEQGPYEQYF
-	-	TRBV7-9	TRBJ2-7	TGTGCCAGCAGCTTAGATCAGGGAAGGCCCTACGAGCAGTACTTC	CASSLDQGRPYEQYF
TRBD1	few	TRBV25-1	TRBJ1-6	TGTGCCAGCAGCTCCGGGACAGGGGGCGAATCCTATAATTCACCCCTCCACTTT	CASSSGTGGESYNSPLHF
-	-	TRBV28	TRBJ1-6	TGTGCCAGCAGGGAGAGCGGGACACCGGCCGCGGATTCACCCCTCCACTTT	CASRESGTPAADSPLHF
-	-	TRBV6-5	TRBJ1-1	TGTGCCAGCAGTTACTCGATCTACTCCACGGCCGAAGCTTTCTTT	CASSYSIYSTAEAFF
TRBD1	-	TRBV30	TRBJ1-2	TGTGCCTGCCGCGGGACAGCCAGCCACTATGGCTACACCTTC	CACRGTASHYGYTF
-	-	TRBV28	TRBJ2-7	TGTGCCAGCAGTTTCTGGGCTGGAGAGCAGTACTTC	CASSFWAGEQYF
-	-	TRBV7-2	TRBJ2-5	TGTGCCAGCAGCTTATGGGACGGGAGAATTGAAGGGGGCCAAGAGACCCAGTACTTC	CASSLWDGRIEGGQETQYF
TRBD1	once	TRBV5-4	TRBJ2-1	TGTGCCAGCAGCTCGGGACAGGCCAATGAGCAGTTCTTC	CASSSGQANEQFF
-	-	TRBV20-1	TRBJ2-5	TGCAGTGCGCTGACCAAGGAGACCCAGTACTTC	CSALTKETQYF
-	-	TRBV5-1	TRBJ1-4	TGCGCCAGCAGCTTGGGTTCGCTGACAGGAAGCAATGAAAAACTGTTTTTT	CASSLGSLTGSNEKLFF
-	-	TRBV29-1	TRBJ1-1	TGCAGCGTTTCCGGTGGCACTGAAGCTTTCTTT	CSVSGGTEAFF
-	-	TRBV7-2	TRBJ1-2	TGTGCCAGCAGCACCACCGGCGACAGGAACCCTCATGGCTACACCTTC	CASSTTGDRNPHGYTF
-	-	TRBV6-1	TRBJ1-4	TGTGCCAGTTTGCGGGGGGGCGCAACTAATGAAAAACTGTTTTTT	CASLRGGATNEKLFF
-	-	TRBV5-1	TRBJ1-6	TGCGCCAGCAGCTTGGAGGGAAGGGATTCACCCCTCCACTTT	CASSLEGRDSPLHF
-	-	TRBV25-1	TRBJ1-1	TGTGCCAGCAGTGATGGACACTTAAACACTGAAGCTTTCTTT	CASSDGHLNTEAFF
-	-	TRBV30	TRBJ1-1	TGTGCCTGGTTCCGTATGAACACTGAAGCTTTCTTT	CAWFRMNTEAFF
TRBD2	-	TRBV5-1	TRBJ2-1	TGCGCCCGCCCGGGACTAGAGTTGTCGGATGAGCAGTTCTTC	CARPGLELSDEQFF
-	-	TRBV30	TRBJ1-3	TGTGCCTGGAAGTACAGGGGAAACACCATATATTTT	CAWKYRGNTIYF
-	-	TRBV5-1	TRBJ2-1	TGCGCCAGCAGCTTGGTCGGGACCCACAATGAGCAGTTCTTC	CASSLVGTHNEQFF
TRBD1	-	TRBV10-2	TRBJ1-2	TGCGCCAGCATGGGACAGGAGTCCTCAGGCTACACCTTC	CASMGQESSGYTF
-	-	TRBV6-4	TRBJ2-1	TGTGCCAGCAGTCCCGGCGGGACACACTACAATGAGCAGTTCTTC	CASSPGGTHYNEQFF
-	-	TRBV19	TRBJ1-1	TGTGCCAGTAGTGATCAGACGAACACTGAAGCTTTCTTT	CASSDQTNTEAFF